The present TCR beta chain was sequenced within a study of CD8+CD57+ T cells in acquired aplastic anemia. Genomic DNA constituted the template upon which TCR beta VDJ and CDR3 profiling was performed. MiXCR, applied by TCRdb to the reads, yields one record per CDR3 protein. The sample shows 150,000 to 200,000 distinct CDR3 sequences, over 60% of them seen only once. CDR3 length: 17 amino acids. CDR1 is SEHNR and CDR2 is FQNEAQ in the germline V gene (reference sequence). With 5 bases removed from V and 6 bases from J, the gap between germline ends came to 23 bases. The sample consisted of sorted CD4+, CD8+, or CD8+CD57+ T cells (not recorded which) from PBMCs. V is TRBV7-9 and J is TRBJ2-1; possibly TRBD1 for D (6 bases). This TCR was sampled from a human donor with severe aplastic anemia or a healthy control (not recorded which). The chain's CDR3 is CASSPKWTALPPNEQFF. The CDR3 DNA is TGTGCCAGCAGCCCCAAATGGACAGCTCTTCCCCCCAATGAGCAGTTCTTC.